Below, 5 T cell receptor beta chains from the same sample are listed, as sequenced in a study of regulatory dendritic cells for organ transplantation. Sorted subsets were CFSE-labeled and cultured approximately 5 days with allogeneic dendritic cells. For these receptors, no antigen is known. Only in-frame clones appear in the TCRdb table, and some are missing; sequencing was by immunoSEQ multiplex PCR. The sample lists about 10,000 clones; 65% were seen once. Material for sequencing was naive CD4+ T cells from blood cultured with dendritic cells. Noted subset: CD45RA+ naive T cells. These receptor sequences come from a human donor in good health.

V gene TRBV5-1 combines with J gene TRBJ1-2; 8 nucleotides agree with TRBD1. V lost 7 bases and J lost 3; bases outside the gene matches: 14. This CDR3 has 16 amino acids. The V gene's germline CDR1 is SGHRS and CDR2 YFSETQ. CDR3 sequence reads: CASALTVPGGDYGYTF. The CDR3, as DNA: TGCGCCAGCGCCCTTACGGTACCAGGGGGCGACTATGGCTACACCTTC. The whole variable domain, remainder taken from reference TRBV5-1 and TRBJ1-2, is KAGVTQTPRYLIKTRGQQVTLSCSPISGHRSVSWYQQTPGQGLQFLFEYFSETQRNKGNFPGRFSGRQFSNSRSEMNVSTLELGDSALYLCASALTVPGGDYGYTFGSGTRLTVV.

The rearrangement uses TRBV2 and TRBJ2-5, with 8 bases matching TRBD1. Trimming took 6 bases from V and 1 from J; bases not matched to a gene: 7. This CDR3 has 15 residues. Germline-derived CDR1 and CDR2 are SNHLY and FYNNEI. CDR3 loop: CASRPGTGSQETQYF. Here the CDR3 DNA reads TGTGCCAGCAGGCCCGGGACAGGTTCCCAAGAGACCCAGTACTTC.

This clone was seen more than once but under ten times. The chain is built from TRBV19 and TRBJ1-2, with a tentative D call TRBD1 (5 bases). Germline lookup yields CDR1 LNHDA and CDR2 SQIVND (reference sequence). This CDR3 comprises 13 residues. The germline V and J ends were trimmed by 3 bases and 2 bases, with 7 bases remaining between them. This CDR3 is CASSIPGNYGYTF. The CDR3 DNA is TGTGCCAGTAGTATCCCAGGGAACTATGGCTACACCTTC.

This chain connects TRBV7-9 to TRBJ2-5, with 16 nucleotides matching TRBD2. The V and J ends lost 4 bases and 5 bases, in that order; junction bases with no gene match: 10. The CDR3 totals 18 residues. CDR1 and CDR2 (germline): SEHNR, FQNEAQ (reference sequence). CDR3 in DNA: TGTGCCAGCAGCTCCGGGACTAGCGGGGGGGCCGGCTTTGAGACCCAGTACTTC. Its protein is CASSSGTSGGAGFETQYF.

This clone was observed a few times. The chain is built from TRBV7-2 and TRBJ2-5, with a tentative D call TRBD2 (6 bases). Germline CDR1 reads SGHTA; CDR2 reads FQGNSA. This CDR3 has 14 residues. V was shortened by 5 bases and J by 5 bases, with 15 bases between the two germline ends. The CDR3 DNA reads TGTGCCAGCAGCGCAATTGGAGGGCGGGAGACCCAGTACTTC. It is translated as CASSAIGGRETQYF. Full variable domain (missing parts from reference TRBV7-2 and TRBJ2-5): GAGVSQSPSNKVTEKGKDVELRCDPISGHTALYWYRQSLGQGLEFLIYFQGNSAPDKSGLPSDRFSAERTGGSVSTLTIQRTQQEDSAVYLCASSAIGGRETQYFGPGTRLLVL.